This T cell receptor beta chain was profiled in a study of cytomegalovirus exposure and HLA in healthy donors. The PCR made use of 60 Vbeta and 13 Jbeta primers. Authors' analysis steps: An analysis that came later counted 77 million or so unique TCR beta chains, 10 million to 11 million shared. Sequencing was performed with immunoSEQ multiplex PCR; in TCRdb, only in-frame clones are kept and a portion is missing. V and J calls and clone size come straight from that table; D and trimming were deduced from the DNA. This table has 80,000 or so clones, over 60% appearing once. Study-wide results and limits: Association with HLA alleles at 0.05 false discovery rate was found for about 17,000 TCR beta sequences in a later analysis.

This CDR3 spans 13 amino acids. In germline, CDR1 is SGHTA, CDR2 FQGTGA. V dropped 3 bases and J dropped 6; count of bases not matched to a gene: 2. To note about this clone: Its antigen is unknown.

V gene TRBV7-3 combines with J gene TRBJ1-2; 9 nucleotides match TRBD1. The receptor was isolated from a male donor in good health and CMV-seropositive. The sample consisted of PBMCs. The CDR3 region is CASSLGQGDGYTF. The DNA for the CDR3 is TGTGCCAGCAGCTTGGGACAGGGAGATGGCTACACCTTC.